A single sample is the source of the 13 T cell receptor beta chains below, sequenced in a study of OX40 agonist ivuxolimab in advanced cancers. Sequenced by immunoSEQ multiplex PCR; TCRdb stores in-frame clones only, minus some. The data contain about 62,000 clones, around 84% of them singletons. Here the sequenced sample was CD4+ or CD8+ T cells sorted from blood, taken in a trial of the OX40 agonist ivuxolimab. The receptors come from an adult with an advanced solid tumor such as melanoma, head and neck, liver or kidney cancer.

This sequence joins TRBV7-8 and TRBJ2-3; D not resolved. V was trimmed by 4 bases and J by 2 bases, leaving 13 bases between them. The CDR3 sequence is 15 residues long. Germline V CDR1 and CDR2: SGHVS, FQNEAQ. The DNA for the CDR3 is TGTGCCAGCAGCTCCCCTCGAGTTTCCACAGATACGCAGTATTTT. Its protein is CASSSPRVSTDTQYF.

V is TRBV6-1 and J is TRBJ1-5; D unresolved. Germline V gene data show CDR1 as MNHNS and CDR2 as SASEGT. The CDR3 consists of 13 residues. V lost 4 bases to trimming and J lost 9 bases, with 13 bases between them. CDR3 in DNA: TGTGCCAGCAGTGCCCGAGAGGACCGGCCCCAGCATTTT. Residues: CASSAREDRPQHF.

This sequence joins TRBV7-9 and TRBJ1-2, with TRBD1 matching 8 bases. With 4 bases clipped from V and 4 bases from J, the junction kept 8 bases outside the gene matches. Germline V gene sequence: CDR1 SEHNR, CDR2 FQNEAQ (reference sequence). This CDR3 comprises 15 residues. CDR3 in DNA: TGTGCCAGCAGCTCACGAGGACAGGGCCGCTATGGCTACACCTTC. Amino acids: CASSSRGQGRYGYTF.

CDR3 region: CASSADRGKQYF. In DNA form, the CDR3 reads TGTGCCAGTAGTGCCGACAGGGGCAAACAGTACTTC. V gene TRBV19 combines with J gene TRBJ2-5; TRBD1 matches 8 bases. The J segment lost 11 bases and the V segment lost 5 bases, leaving 7 bases of the junction unmatched. The CDR3 is 12 residues long. CDR1 and CDR2 from the germline V gene are LNHDA and SQIVND (reference sequence). Using reference TRBV19 and TRBJ2-5 for the parts outside the CDR3, the full variable domain is DGGITQSPKYLFRKEGQNVTLSCEQNLNHDAMYWYRQDPGQGLRLIYYSQIVNDFQKGDIAEGYSVSREKKESFPLTVTSAQKNPTAFYLCASSADRGKQYFGPGTRLLVL.

The chain links TRBV9 to TRBJ2-5, with D possibly TRBD2 on 5 matching bases. V was shortened by 4 bases and J by 3 bases, with 10 bases between the two germline ends. This CDR3 region has 13 residues. Germline-derived CDR1 and CDR2 are SGDLS and YYNGEE. CDR3 amino acids: CASSPGVEETQYF. The CDR3, as DNA: TGTGCCAGCAGCCCCGGGGTAGAAGAGACCCAGTACTTC. Using reference TRBV9 and TRBJ2-5 for the parts outside the CDR3, the full variable domain is DSGVTQTPKHLITATGQRVTLRCSPRSGDLSVYWYQQSLDQGLQFLIQYYNGEERAKGNILERFSAQQFPDLHSELNLSSLELGDSALYFCASSPGVEETQYFGPGTRLLVL.

The gene calls are TRBV18 and TRBJ1-5, with D hard to call. CDR1 and CDR2 (germline): KGHSH, LQKENI. The CDR3 has 13 amino acids. V was pared by 2 bases and J by 5 bases, with 7 bases between. Here the CDR3 reads CASSPAKDQPQHF. The CDR3 nucleotides read TGTGCCAGCTCACCAGCTAAGGATCAGCCCCAGCATTTT. The entire variable domain, with the rest obtained from reference TRBV18 and TRBJ1-5, is as follows: NAGVMQNPRHLVRRRGQEARLRCSPMKGHSHVYWYRQLPEEGLKFMVYLQKENIIDESGMPKERFSAEFPKEGPSILRIQQVVRGDSAAYFCASSPAKDQPQHFGDGTRLSIL.

The chain employs TRBV6-6 and TRBJ1-5; a possible D gene is TRBD1 (6 bases). Germline V gene lookup returns CDR1 MNHNY and CDR2 SVGAGI (reference sequence). V gave up 4 bases and J gave up 7 bases, with 14 bases separating them. The CDR3 consists of 14 residues. DNA of the CDR3: TGTGCCAGCAGTTTTCCACAGGGCGGACAGCCCCAGCATTTT. It translates to CASSFPQGGQPQHF.

This clone was detected a few times. J is TRBJ1-5 and V is TRBV9; D call uncertain. Germline V CDR1 and CDR2: SGDLS, YYNGEE. This CDR3 has 14 amino acids. V lost 0 bases to trimming and J lost 6 bases, with 10 bases between them. The CDR3 here is CASSVGPGGQPQHF. DNA of the CDR3: TGTGCCAGCAGCGTAGGCCCAGGAGGTCAGCCCCAGCATTTT.

The J gene is TRBJ2-6, the V gene TRBV6-1; no reliable D call. Germline V gene lookup returns CDR1 MNHNS and CDR2 SASEGT. V was pared by 4 bases and J by 0 bases, with 7 bases between. The CDR3 loop spans 15 amino acids. DNA of the CDR3: TGTGCCAGCAGTGTTCTAATCTCTGGGGCCAACGTCCTGACTTTC. Its protein is CASSVLISGANVLTF.

The chain joins TRBV10-2 to TRBJ1-2, with 12 bases fitting TRBD1. The CDR3 has 16 amino acids. Trimming cost V 6 bases and J 3 bases; bases outside gene matches: 8. Germline CDR1 is WSHSY and CDR2 is SAAADI. The CDR3 loop reads CASSQGTGGFHYGYTF. DNA of the CDR3: TGCGCCAGCAGCCAAGGGACAGGGGGCTTCCACTATGGCTACACCTTC.

This clone was observed a few times. The rearrangement joins TRBV5-1 to TRBJ2-3; 12 bases are a match to TRBD2. Per germline, CDR1 SGHRS and CDR2 YFSETQ. V lost 4 bases to trimming and J lost 5 bases; unmatched junction nucleotides: 11. The length of the CDR3 is 17 residues. CDR3 protein: CASSRLASGGAIDTQYF. CDR3 nucleotide sequence: TGCGCCAGCAGCCGCCTGGCTAGCGGGGGGGCCATAGATACGCAGTATTTT.

V is TRBV6-1 and J is TRBJ1-6; 9 nucleotides match TRBD1. The junction had 5 bases not matched to a gene; V was cut back by 6 bases and J by 8 bases. This CDR3 is 14 amino acids long. CDR1 and CDR2 (germline): MNHNS, SASEGT. CDR3 DNA: TGTGCCAGCAGCCGGGACAGGGAGGATTCACCCCTCCACTTT. Encoded protein: CASSRDREDSPLHF.

The V and J genes are TRBV19 and TRBJ1-2; the match to TRBD1 covers 8 bases. V trimming: 6 bases; J trimming: 2 bases; junction bases outside the gene matches: 14. In germline, CDR1 is LNHDA, CDR2 SQIVND (reference sequence). The CDR3 has 17 residues. The CDR3 region has the DNA TGTGCCAGTAGCCCTCCGGGACAGGCAATTAACAACTATGGCTACACCTTC. Translated: CASSPPGQAINNYGYTF.